The 6 T cell receptor beta chains below were found in one sample sequenced in a study of beta chain features in type 1 diabetes. Regarding the study as a whole: Shortening that was moderate but significant affected the TCRB CDR3s of Type 1 diabetes patients in all four CD4+ subsets.

Their target antigens are unknown. Sequenced material consisted of expressed TCRB transcripts (all of the isolated RNA was reverse transcribed). Here immunoSEQ multiplex PCR was the method, and the copy in TCRdb shows in-frame clones only, minus some. In the table there are some 23,000 clones, approximately 70% of which are singletons. Sequencing was performed on stem cell memory CD4+ T cells from blood. These receptors all stem from a woman between 40 and 55 years old with type 1 diabetes.

The chain uses TRBV19 and TRBJ1-5, with D possibly being TRBD1 (6 bases). The CDR3 covers 15 residues. Trimming removed 5 bases from V and 4 bases from J, with 15 bases in between. The germline CDR1 and CDR2 sequences are LNHDA and SQIVND (reference sequence). The CDR3 loop reads CASSQGTAKNQPQHF. In nucleotides, the CDR3 is TGTGCCAGTAGTCAGGGGACCGCCAAAAATCAGCCCCAGCATTTT.

The chain couples TRBV18 to TRBJ2-5; 9 bases map to TRBD1. CDR1 and CDR2 from the germline V gene are KGHSH and LQKENI. The V gene end was trimmed by 8 bases and the J gene end by 3 bases; junction bases not matched to a gene: 4. There are 13 residues in the CDR3. The CDR3 DNA reads TGTGCCAGCACTCGGGACAGGGAAGAGACCCAGTACTTC. It is translated as CASTRDREETQYF. The whole variable domain, remainder taken from reference TRBV18 and TRBJ2-5, is NAGVMQNPRHLVRRRGQEARLRCSPMKGHSHVYWYRQLPEEGLKFMVYLQKENIIDESGMPKERFSAEFPKEGPSILRIQQVVRGDSAAYFCASTRDREETQYFGPGTRLLVL.

The gene calls are TRBV28 and TRBJ2-7; the match to TRBD1 covers 9 bases. Germline lookup yields CDR1 MDHEN and CDR2 SYDVKM. V was pared by 9 bases and J by 6 bases, with 12 bases of the junction left unmatched. The CDR3 has 14 residues. CDR3 DNA sequence: TGTGCCAGGGTCCCCGGGACAGGGAATGGCGAGCAGTACTTC. It is translated as CARVPGTGNGEQYF.

This chain uses TRBV7-3 with TRBJ1-6; TRBD1 agrees at 10 bases. J gave up 9 bases and V 5 bases, and 7 bases lay outside the gene matches. The CDR3 totals 15 residues. Looked up from germline, CDR1 is SGHTA and CDR2 is FQGTGA. The CDR3 bases are TGTGCCAGCAGCGCCGCGACAGGGGGCGGTTCACCCCTCCACTTT. It yields the protein CASSAATGGGSPLHF.

In its sample, this clone was seen a few times. The chain joins TRBV7-9 to TRBJ2-7; maybe TRBD1 (5 bases). Trimming pared 3 bases from V and 5 bases from J, leaving 17 bases between. CDR3 size: 15 residues. The V gene's germline CDR1 is SEHNR and CDR2 FQNEAQ (reference sequence). The DNA of the CDR3 is TGTGCCAGCAGCTTTGGGGCAGGGAAAATCCACGAGCAGTACTTC. As protein: CASSFGAGKIHEQYF.

This chain connects TRBV19 to TRBJ2-7; D not resolved. Germline assignment: CDR1 LNHDA and CDR2 SQIVND (reference sequence). CDR3 length: 13 amino acids. Trimming left V 4 bases short and J 4 bases short, with 11 bases between. The CDR3 sequence: CASSTSPGYEQYF. As DNA, the CDR3 is TGTGCCAGTAGTACTTCCCCAGGATACGAGCAGTACTTC. Supplemented by reference TRBV19 and TRBJ2-7, the full variable domain reads DGGITQSPKYLFRKEGQNVTLSCEQNLNHDAMYWYRQDPGQGLRLIYYSQIVNDFQKGDIAEGYSVSREKKESFPLTVTSAQKNPTAFYLCASSTSPGYEQYFGPGTRLTVT.